Described below is a single TCR beta chain sequence and its context. Its specificity is not known. These data belong to a study of T-cell reconstitution after alpha-beta-depleted transplantation in children. Unique molecular identifiers were incorporated into the prepared TCRbeta library. TCRdb itself ran the PCR reads through MiXCR, one entry per CDR3 protein. The table includes roughly 350,000 distinct CDR3 sequences, 16% detected once. Study-wide findings and caveats: High day-60 TCRbeta diversity in some patients came from surviving recipient T cells and thymic progenitors. A year post-transplant, T-cell counts and diversity derived mostly from newly produced T cells. It was reported that alpha-beta T cells came from several hundred expanded graft clones (about two months after transplant).

Germline values: CDR1 SGHVS, CDR2 FNYEAQ. CDR3 length: 13 residues. Unmatched junction bases numbered 5, after V lost 5 bases and J lost 7 bases. The chain is built from TRBV7-6 and TRBJ2-5; 9 bases are shared with TRBD1. The starting material was PBMCs, mostly from graft donor cells, obtained 360 days after TCRalphabeta/CD19-depleted stem cell transplant. This TCR was recovered from a male patient aged 2-15 years who had a stem cell transplant for acute lymphoblastic leukemia, so the T cells may come from the graft donor. The CDR3 sequence: CASSMDRGGTQYF. Written as DNA, the CDR3 is TGTGCCAGCAGCATGGACAGGGGCGGGACCCAGTACTTC. The full variable domain, rest sourced from reference TRBV7-6 and TRBJ2-5, is GAGVSQSPRYKVTKRGQDVALRCDPISGHVSLYWYRQALGQGPEFLTYFNYEAQQDKSGLPNDRFSAERPEGSISTLTIQRTEQRDSAMYRCASSMDRGGTQYFGPGTRLLVL.